This T cell receptor (beta chain) originates from a study of blood T cell repertoires in COVID-19. Turning to the study itself: T cells, B-cell-depleted T cells, or PBMCs provided the cDNA or gDNA that served as material.

The V end lost 1 base, the J end lost 2 bases, and 8 bases lay between the germline ends. Germline V gene data show CDR1 as MNHNS and CDR2 as SASEGT. The CDR3 sequence is 14 residues long. In the authors' methods: Estimates of nucleated cell counts were drawn from the amplification of reference gene primers. Clones were read by immunoSEQ multiplex PCR, and TCRdb kept only the in-frame ones, dropping some. V and J calls plus clone size are reproduced from that table; the DNA served to infer D and trimming. Of around 140,000 clones in the sample, about 89% were seen once. Material: peripheral blood. This chain joins TRBV6-1 and TRBJ1-2; D unresolved. The sequence came from a woman in her sixties or seventies with COVID-19, enrolled during active disease. CDR3 in amino acids: CASSEERGNYGYTF. The CDR3 DNA reads TGTGCCAGCAGTGAAGAACGGGGAAACTATGGCTACACCTTC.